These 15 T cell receptor beta chains were sequenced from one sample in a study of blood T cell repertoires in COVID-19. Sequenced by immunoSEQ multiplex PCR; TCRdb stores in-frame clones only, minus some. The sample has 250,000 to 300,000 clones, 85% to 90% seen once; the top ten hold 12%. The sequencing sample was made of peripheral blood. Source of these receptors: a woman in her thirties with COVID-19, enrolled during active disease.

This clone was seen a handful of times. The V and J genes are TRBV10-1 and TRBJ2-1; maybe TRBD1 (6 bases). The germline V gene encodes CDR1 WNHNN and CDR2 SYGVQD (reference sequence). With 0 bases removed from V and 5 bases from J, the gap between germline ends came to 17 bases. The CDR3 contains 17 residues. This chain's CDR3 is CASSESKGEDTHNEQFF. CDR3 sequence (DNA): TGCGCCAGCAGTGAGTCTAAGGGGGAAGACACCCACAATGAGCAGTTCTTC.

The sample holds one count of this clone. The chain joins TRBV21-1 to TRBJ2-3; the listed D gene, TRBD1, was not tested against the DNA. TRBV21-1 is flagged as a pseudogene. The CDR3 extends over 17 amino acids. The CDR3 nucleotides read TGTGCCAGCAGCATCCCTGATGGACAGGGGGCAAAGGATACGCAGTATTTT. Translated, it gives CASSIPDGQGAKDTQYF.

CDR3 region: CASSSLAGYNEQFF. The CDR3 DNA sequence: TGTGCCAGCAGCTCACTAGCGGGGTACAATGAGCAGTTCTTC. The chain joins TRBV5-4 to TRBJ2-1; 10 bases align to TRBD2. The CDR3 contains 14 residues. With V trimmed by 3 bases and J by 4 bases, 1 base remained unmatched. Looked up from germline, CDR1 is SGHNT and CDR2 is YYREEE (reference sequence).

CDR3 nucleotides: TGTGCCAGCAGCTTAATAGTAGCGGGGGTCACAGATACGCAGTATTTT. It yields the protein CASSLIVAGVTDTQYF. The rearrangement joins TRBV7-6 to TRBJ2-3; TRBD2 agrees at 9 bases. This CDR3 comprises 16 residues. Germline CDR1 reads SGHVS; CDR2 reads FNYEAQ. V shed 2 bases, J shed 2 bases, and the junction held 5 bases outside the gene matches.

This rearrangement joins TRBV20-1 to TRBJ1-1; D unresolved. Per germline, CDR1 DFQATT and CDR2 SNEGSKA (reference sequence). Deletions cut 3 bases from V and 1 base from J, with 3 bases between. CDR3 length equals 11 residues. CDR3 coding DNA: TGCAGTGCTAGCCAGAACACTGAAGCTTTCTTT. This sequence encodes CSASQNTEAFF.

The chain recombines TRBV4-2 with TRBJ1-3; D perhaps matches TRBD1 (6 bases). The CDR3 runs 16 residues. Trimming took 0 bases from V and 2 from J, leaving 11 bases between them. Germline V gene lookup returns CDR1 LGHNA and CDR2 YNFKEQ. The CDR3 DNA sequence: TGTGCCAGCAGCCAAGAAAGGACAGCGACTGGAAACACCATATATTTT. This sequence encodes CASSQERTATGNTIYF.

The sample holds one count of this clone. This sequence joins TRBV21-1 and TRBJ1-2; no DNA check was done on the table's D call, TRBD1. TRBV21-1 constitutes a pseudogene. The CDR3 runs to 16 residues. The CDR3: CASRKSRPDRNYGYTF. The CDR3 region has the DNA TGTGCCAGCAGGAAAAGTCGACCCGACAGGAACTATGGCTACACCTTC.

The J gene is TRBJ2-7, the V gene TRBV4-2; 7 nucleotides agree with TRBD2. Germline-derived CDR1 and CDR2 are LGHNA and YNFKEQ. The CDR3 is made up of 16 amino acids. J was trimmed by 6 bases and V by 4 bases; bases with no gene match: 15. The CDR3 sequence is CASSRTTSASGGEQYF. The DNA of the CDR3 is TGTGCCAGCAGCCGTACCACTAGCGCCTCAGGAGGCGAGCAGTACTTC.

The chain has TRBV5-6 and TRBJ2-4; a weak D match, TRBD2 (5 bases). There are 15 residues in the CDR3. The V gene's germline CDR1 is SGHDT and CDR2 YYEEEE. Between the trimmed V and J ends, which lost 0 bases and 6 bases, there was a span of 13 bases. The DNA of the CDR3 is TGTGCCAGCAGCTTGGGGGGAGTATACAGAAACATTCAGTACTTC. It yields the protein CASSLGGVYRNIQYF.

This sequence joins TRBV5-4 and TRBJ2-1; no clear D gene. Looked up from germline, CDR1 is SGHNT and CDR2 is YYREEE (reference sequence). The CDR3 extends over 13 amino acids. Trimming stripped 1 base from V and 10 bases from J, with 12 bases between. This CDR3 is CASSLIHDGEQFF. The CDR3 nucleotides are TGTGCCAGCAGCTTGATTCATGACGGGGAGCAGTTCTTC.

This sequence joins TRBV20-1 and TRBJ2-7; D gene uncertain. V was clipped by 8 bases and J by 5 bases, with 10 bases between them. Germline assignment: CDR1 DFQATT and CDR2 SNEGSKA (reference sequence). There are 10 residues in the CDR3. Here the CDR3 reads CSPYSNEQYF. CDR3 DNA: TGCAGTCCATACAGCAACGAGCAGTACTTC.

This clone turned up a few times. This sequence joins TRBV19 and TRBJ2-3; a possible D gene is TRBD2 (6 bases). The ends were cut back, 8 bases at V and 2 bases at J, with 11 bases in the middle. This CDR3 contains 13 residues. Germline lookup yields CDR1 LNHDA and CDR2 SQIVND (reference sequence). The CDR3: CASGAGYTDTQYF. DNA for the CDR3: TGTGCCAGTGGGGCGGGGTACACAGATACGCAGTATTTT.

The chain employs TRBV28 and TRBJ2-2; D remains ambiguous. Per germline, CDR1 MDHEN and CDR2 SYDVKM. The CDR3 contains 13 residues. Trimming stripped 5 bases from V and 5 bases from J, with 9 bases between. The CDR3: CASSPTLTGELFF. CDR3 DNA sequence: TGTGCCAGCAGTCCCACTCTAACCGGGGAGCTGTTTTTT.

The chain joins TRBV4-1 to TRBJ1-5; TRBD1 matches 8 bases. Germline CDR1 reads MGHRA; CDR2 reads YSYEKL. Unmatched junction bases numbered 3, after V lost 1 base and J lost 4 bases. CDR3 length: 15 amino acids. The CDR3 sequence is CASSQAGTGNQPQHF. The DNA of the CDR3 is TGCGCCAGCAGCCAAGCCGGGACAGGTAATCAGCCCCAGCATTTT.

The chain carries TRBV27 and TRBJ1-6, with TRBD1 matching 7 bases. This CDR3 has 14 amino acids. Germline CDR1 is MNHEY and CDR2 is SMNVEV (reference sequence). Trimming cost V 5 bases and J 11 bases; bases outside gene matches: 9. The CDR3 DNA is TGTGCCAGCAGTCACAGGGGCGATCTTCCACCCCTCCACTTT. As protein: CASSHRGDLPPLHF.